The source of this T cell receptor beta chain is a study of immune heterogeneity within non-small cell lung tumors. A first 10-cycle multiplex round used 32 V-gene and 13 J-gene primers on TCR beta CDR3. TCRdb independently ran MiXCR on the multiplex PCR reads; one entry per CDR3 protein. Here the sample spans approximately 7,200 distinct CDR3 sequences, under 25% being singletons. This clonotype was picked up many times. Trimming took 2 bases from V and 7 from J; bases not matched to a gene: 6. Germline lookup yields CDR1 SEHNR and CDR2 FQNEAQ (reference sequence). This CDR3 comprises 16 residues. With 550 to 700 ng used per sample, the template was genomic DNA from bulk tumor. Several biopsies per primary tumor were taken during surgery, spaced as far apart as possible. The cohort was untreated, with newly diagnosed non-small cell lung cancer undergoing curative surgery.

The V call is TRBV7-9, the J call TRBJ1-6; 9 positions match TRBD1. The sequenced material came from lung tumor tissue. The clonotype comes from a man in his sixties with non-small cell lung cancer. The CDR3 DNA reads as TGTGCCAGCAGCTTATATGGGACAGGGTACAATTCACCCCTCCACTTT. Its translation: CASSLYGTGYNSPLHF.